The following is a T cell receptor (beta chain) sequence with its context. The CDR3 is 13 residues long. V was shortened by 2 bases and J by 6 bases, with 10 bases between the two germline ends. From germline, CDR1 is MNHEY and CDR2 SVGAGI. The data belong to a study of blood T cell repertoires in COVID-19. Looking at the study overall: The analysed material was cDNA or gDNA that came from T cells, B-cell-depleted T cells, or PBMCs.

In the authors' methods: Reference gene primer amplification gave nucleated cell count estimates. Here immunoSEQ multiplex PCR was the method, and the copy in TCRdb shows in-frame clones only, minus some. V, J and clone size derive from that table, while D and trimming were established from the DNA sequence. The sample has approximately 250,000 clones, 80% to 90% seen once. The sequenced sample was peripheral blood. The source is a man aged 40-50 years with acute or convalescent COVID-19. The V gene is TRBV6-5, the J gene TRBJ1-1, with D tentatively TRBD1 (6 bases). The CDR3 protein is CASSYREGAEAFF. CDR3 sequence (DNA): TGTGCCAGCAGTTACCGGGAGGGGGCTGAAGCTTTCTTT.